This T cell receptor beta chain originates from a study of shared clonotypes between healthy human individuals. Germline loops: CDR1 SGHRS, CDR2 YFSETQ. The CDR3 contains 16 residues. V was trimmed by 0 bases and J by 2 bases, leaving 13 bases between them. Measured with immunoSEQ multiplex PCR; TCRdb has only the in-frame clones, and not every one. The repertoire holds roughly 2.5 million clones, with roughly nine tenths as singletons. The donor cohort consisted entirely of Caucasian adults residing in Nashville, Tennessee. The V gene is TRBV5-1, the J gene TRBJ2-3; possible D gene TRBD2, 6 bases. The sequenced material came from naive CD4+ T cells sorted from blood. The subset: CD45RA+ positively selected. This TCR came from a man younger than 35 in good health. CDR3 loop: CASSLGGRPYTDTQYF. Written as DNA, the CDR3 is TGCGCCAGCAGCTTGGGGGGGAGGCCCTACACAGATACGCAGTATTTT.